The rows below give T cell receptor beta chains drawn from one sample of a study of T cell responses to AZD1222 COVID-19 vaccine. Here immunoSEQ multiplex PCR was the method, and the copy in TCRdb shows in-frame clones only, minus some. This sample yields fewer than 150,000 clones, of which around 90% are seen a single time; more than 5.5% belongs to the top ten. The sample consisted of peripheral blood, taken 28 days after the second AZD1222 dose. The receptors here all came from an adult who received the AZD1222 COVID-19 vaccine. CDR3s include the opening cysteine and the closing phenylalanine or tryptophan. D genes are given only for firm matches. A row's size may be missing; if present it is once, few, many or a size class.

j_gene | d_gene | abundance | v_gene | CDR3aa | CDR3nt
TRBJ2-1 | NA | NA | TRBV12-5 | CASGLGRVDEQFF | TGTGCTAGTGGTTTGGGTAGGGTCGATGAGCAGTTCTTC
TRBJ2-7 | NA | NA | TRBV7-2 | CASSLAYTGLEQYF | TGTGCCAGCAGCTTAGCTTATACAGGGCTCGAGCAGTACTTC
TRBJ2-7 | NA | NA | TRBV6-6 | CASSYTGNYEQYF | TGTGCCAGCAGTTATACTGGGAATTACGAGCAGTACTTC
TRBJ2-3 | TRBD2 | few | TRBV3-1/TRBV3-2 | CASSFTGLAGTDTQYF | TGTGCCAGCAGCTTCACAGGCCTAGCGGGGACAGATACGCAGTATTTT
TRBJ1-5 | NA | NA | TRBV28 | CASSLIPGSNQPQHF | TGTGCCAGCAGTTTAATACCGGGTTCTAATCAGCCCCAGCATTTT
TRBJ2-5 | NA | NA | TRBV5-5 | CASSLGTVSQETQYF | TGTGCCAGCAGCTTGGGGACAGTTTCGCAAGAGACCCAGTACTTC
TRBJ2-3 | NA | once | TRBV24-1 | CATSEEGITDTQYF | TGTGCCACCAGTGAGGAGGGAATCACAGATACGCAGTATTTT
TRBJ1-6 | TRBD1 | NA | TRBV4-3 | CASSQEGGRFRPLHF | TGCGCCAGCAGCCAAGAAGGGGGCAGATTCAGACCCCTCCACTTT
TRBJ1-1 | NA | NA | TRBV3-1/TRBV3-2 | CASSQDVGGEAFF | TGTGCCAGCAGCCAAGATGTAGGAGGTGAAGCTTTCTTT
TRBJ1-1 | NA | NA | TRBV19 | CATEDREFGEAFF | TGTGCCACCGAAGATAGGGAGTTCGGTGAAGCTTTCTTT
TRBJ2-1 | NA | NA | TRBV28 | CASSFSASRGKSYNEQFF | TGTGCCAGCAGTTTCTCGGCGTCGAGGGGTAAGTCCTACAATGAGCAGTTCTTC
TRBJ2-1 | TRBD2 | NA | TRBV19 | CASSRSGVPYNEQFF | TGTGCCAGTAGCCGTAGCGGGGTCCCCTACAATGAGCAGTTCTTC
TRBJ2-7 | TRBD2 | few | TRBV28 | CASSLGLAGVRYEQYF | TGTGCCAGCAGTTTGGGACTAGCGGGGGTCAGATACGAGCAGTACTTC
TRBJ1-1 | NA | medium-sized | TRBV2 | CASSEPKMNTEAFF | TGTGCCAGCAGTGAACCGAAAATGAACACTGAAGCTTTCTTT
TRBJ1-5 | TRBD1 | once | TRBV5-6 | CASSTSTGAINQPQHF | TGTGCCAGCAGCACCTCGACAGGGGCCATCAATCAGCCCCAGCATTTT
TRBJ1-1 | NA | few | TRBV6-2/TRBV6-3 | CASSYSRDIGFF | TGTGCCAGCAGTTACTCCCGGGACATTGGATTCTTT
TRBJ2-5 | NA | NA | TRBV11-3 | CASREGQIEGETQYF | TGTGCCAGCAGGGAGGGACAGATCGAGGGCGAGACCCAGTACTTC
TRBJ2-3 | NA | NA | TRBV27 | CASSLSGTIYSSDTQYF | TGTGCCAGCAGTTTATCTGGTACAATATATTCTTCTGATACGCAGTATTTT
TRBJ1-5 | NA | NA | TRBV12-3/TRBV12-4 | CASSFAGSQPQHF | TGTGCCAGCAGTTTCGCAGGGAGTCAGCCCCAGCATTTT
TRBJ1-1 | NA | NA | TRBV18 | CASSPEGTDRAFF | TGTGCCAGCTCACCAGAGGGGACTGACCGAGCTTTCTTT
TRBJ2-3 | NA | NA | TRBV6-2/TRBV6-3 | CASSYSVGGIDTQYF | TGTGCCAGCAGTTATTCAGTAGGCGGGATAGATACGCAGTATTTT
TRBJ2-1 | NA | NA | TRBV6-1 | CASSESGAYGYNEQFF | TGTGCCAGCAGTGAATCGGGGGCGTACGGGTACAATGAGCAGTTCTTC
TRBJ1-5 | TRBD1 | NA | TRBV5-1 | CASSPGQGNQPQHF | TGCGCCAGCAGCCCCGGACAGGGGAATCAGCCCCAGCATTTT
TRBJ1-2 | NA | NA | TRBV7-8 | CASSLGQDIGYTF | TGTGCCAGCAGCTTAGGTCAGGATATTGGCTACACCTTC
TRBJ2-2 | TRBD2 | NA | TRBV19 | CASKSGRAGTGELFF | TGTGCCAGTAAAAGCGGGAGGGCCGGGACCGGGGAGCTGTTTTTT
TRBJ1-2 | NA | few | TRBV7-2 | CASSPRDTFYGYTF | TGTGCCAGCAGCCCTCGGGACACCTTTTATGGCTACACCTTC
TRBJ1-3 | NA | NA | TRBV5-6 | CASTDGEPGNTIYF | TGTGCCAGCACGGACGGGGAACCTGGAAACACCATATATTTT
TRBJ2-1 | TRBD2 | NA | TRBV19 | CASSIGTSGNEQFF | TGTGCCAGTAGTATAGGGACTAGCGGGAATGAGCAGTTCTTC
TRBJ2-2 | TRBD1 | NA | TRBV7-9 | CASSFADRGIGELFF | TGTGCCAGCAGCTTTGCGGACAGGGGGATCGGGGAGCTGTTTTTT
TRBJ2-3 | TRBD1 | NA | TRBV5-4 | CASSLGQGAADTQYF | TGTGCCAGCAGCCTGGGACAGGGGGCCGCAGATACGCAGTATTTT
TRBJ2-7 | NA | NA | TRBV28 | CASSLNQGWEQYF | TGTGCCAGCAGTTTGAATCAGGGCTGGGAGCAGTACTTC
TRBJ1-5 | NA | NA | TRBV27 | CASSTRLGQLNQPQHF | TGTGCCAGCAGTACCCGCCTAGGACAGCTAAATCAGCCCCAGCATTTT
TRBJ1-2 | NA | few | TRBV4-3 | CASSQDWKGYGYTF | TGCGCCAGCAGCCAAGATTGGAAGGGCTATGGCTACACCTTC
TRBJ2-7 | NA | once | TRBV12-3/TRBV12-4 | CASRGGAYEQYF | TGTGCCAGCAGGGGGGGCGCCTACGAGCAGTACTTC
TRBJ2-5 | NA | NA | TRBV24-1 | CATSEPGRETQYF | TGTGCCACCAGTGAACCGGGCCGAGAGACCCAGTACTTC
TRBJ2-2 | TRBD2 | NA | TRBV5-1 | CASTPGAGMGTGELFF | TGCGCCAGCACCCCCGGAGCGGGAATGGGCACCGGGGAGCTGTTTTTT
TRBJ2-7 | NA | NA | TRBV3-1/TRBV3-2 | CASSQDAVNYEQYF | TGTGCCAGCAGCCAAGATGCCGTCAACTACGAGCAGTACTTC
TRBJ2-3 | TRBD1 | NA | TRBV27 | CASSPIDRASTDTQYF | TGTGCCAGCAGTCCCATCGACAGGGCTAGCACAGATACGCAGTATTTT
TRBJ1-1 | NA | NA | TRBV7-2 | CASRLQGEAFF | TGTGCCAGCAGATTACAGGGTGAAGCTTTCTTT
TRBJ1-2 | TRBD1 | NA | TRBV5-6 | CASRLQGAHYGYTF | TGTGCCAGCAGACTACAGGGGGCTCACTATGGCTACACCTTC
TRBJ2-7 | NA | medium-sized | TRBV19 | CASTPRGGYPYEQYF | TGTGCCAGTACCCCCCGGGGCGGGTACCCCTACGAGCAGTACTTC
TRBJ1-2 | NA | NA | TRBV5-4 | CASGTEGF | TGTGCCAGCGGTACAGAGGGCTTC
TRBJ2-7 | TRBD2 | NA | TRBV10-3 | CAIKNTSGQSLGQYF | TGTGCCATCAAGAATACTAGCGGGCAATCCCTAGGGCAGTACTTC
TRBJ2-6 | NA | NA | TRBV6-5 | CASTGITSGANVLTF | TGTGCCAGCACAGGAATAACCTCTGGGGCCAACGTCCTGACTTTC
TRBJ2-3 | NA | NA | TRBV19 | CASSIDGGFRTNTQYF | TGTGCCAGTAGTATAGATGGCGGATTTAGAACCAATACGCAGTATTTT
TRBJ2-2 | NA | NA | TRBV6-5 | CASSYSFPNTGELFF | TGTGCCAGCAGTTACTCGTTTCCTAACACCGGGGAGCTGTTTTTT
TRBJ1-6 | NA | NA | TRBV28 | CASSLGSPLHF | TGTGCCAGCAGTTTAGGGTCACCCCTCCACTTT
TRBJ2-1 | NA | NA | TRBV29-1 | CSVDEVPKSYNEQFF | TGCAGCGTTGATGAAGTGCCTAAATCCTACAATGAGCAGTTCTTC
TRBJ2-7 | NA | NA | TRBV6-5 | CASSRRGGSSYEQYF | TGTGCCAGCAGTCGTCGAGGGGGTAGCTCCTACGAGCAGTACTTC
TRBJ2-2 | TRBD1 | NA | TRBV29-1 | CSGLDRGFTGELFF | TGCAGCGGACTTGACAGGGGGTTCACCGGGGAGCTGTTTTTT
TRBJ1-1 | NA | NA | TRBV3-1/TRBV3-2 | CASSLGVTEAFF | TGTGCCAGCAGCCTAGGGGTGACTGAAGCTTTCTTT
TRBJ2-3 | TRBD2 | NA | TRBV6-5 | CASSSLAGGTDTQYF | TGTGCCAGCAGTTCCTTAGCGGGGGGCACAGATACGCAGTATTTT
TRBJ1-1 | NA | NA | TRBV2 | CASSEAVNTEAFF | TGTGCCAGCAGTGAGGCAGTGAACACTGAAGCTTTCTTT
TRBJ2-7 | NA | NA | TRBV18 | CASSPQDTYEQYF | TGTGCCAGCTCACCTCAGGATACCTACGAGCAGTACTTC
TRBJ2-5 | NA | NA | TRBV5-1 | CASSSLGDRETQYF | TGCGCCAGCAGCTCCCTGGGGGATAGGGAGACCCAGTACTTC
TRBJ2-5 | NA | NA | TRBV6-5 | CASSSRTNGETQYF | TGTGCCAGCAGTTCGAGGACTAATGGGGAGACCCAGTACTTC
TRBJ1-2 | NA | once | TRBV9 | CASSVGPGRTDGYTF | TGTGCCAGCAGCGTAGGCCCGGGACGGACGGATGGCTACACCTTC
TRBJ1-6 | TRBD1 | NA | TRBV7-3 | CASSLTPGQALHF | TGTGCCAGCAGCTTAACTCCCGGACAGGCCCTCCACTTT